A single sample is the source of the 30 T cell receptor beta chains below, sequenced in a study of radiation and T cells in renal cell carcinoma. The time point was: baseline pretreatment blood. Described treatment: 15 Gy SBRT to primary tumor, nephrectomy 4 weeks later. Assay: immunoSEQ multiplex PCR; the TCRdb copy retains only in-frame clones and omits some. The table lists 150,000 or so clones, approximately 90% of them singletons. This specimen consisted of blood, obtained from a patient whose treatment included radiotherapy and nephrectomy. These receptors originate from a woman in her 70s with renal cell carcinoma.

The chain employs TRBV9 and TRBJ2-1; possibly TRBD1 for D (6 bases). Germline V CDR1 and CDR2: SGDLS, YYNGEE. Trimming pared 0 bases from V and 3 bases from J, leaving 7 bases between. The length of the CDR3 is 14 residues. CDR3 coding DNA: TGTGCCAGCAGCGTAGAGGACAGCTACAATGAGCAGTTCTTC. It yields the protein CASSVEDSYNEQFF.

The chain couples TRBV15 to TRBJ2-3; 7 positions match TRBD1. The CDR3 extends over 16 amino acids. Germline assignment: CDR1 LNHNV and CDR2 YYDKDF (reference sequence). Trimming at V came to 4 bases and at J to 2 bases, leaving 9 bases not matched to a gene. CDR3 sequence: CATSIGTVTNTDTQYF. The CDR3 nucleotides read TGTGCCACCAGCATTGGGACAGTTACAAACACAGATACGCAGTATTTT.

The chain combines TRBV6-6 with TRBJ1-3, with TRBD1 matching 7 bases. Germline V gene sequence: CDR1 MNHNY, CDR2 SVGAGI (reference sequence). The CDR3 loop spans 16 amino acids. V was pared by 6 bases and J by 0 bases, with 8 bases of the junction left unmatched. The CDR3 reads CASRSSGTVSGNTIYF. The CDR3 DNA reads as TGTGCCAGCAGGTCCTCCGGGACAGTCTCTGGAAACACCATATATTTT.

This chain uses TRBV5-4 with TRBJ1-1, with D possibly TRBD1 on 5 matching bases. There are 14 residues in the CDR3. The V and J ends lost 0 bases and 4 bases respectively, with 10 bases between them. Germline CDR1 is SGHNT and CDR2 is YYREEE (reference sequence). CDR3 region: CASSLDRTVTEAFF. The CDR3 bases are TGTGCCAGCAGCTTGGACAGGACTGTCACTGAAGCTTTCTTT.

The genes are TRBV18 and TRBJ2-3; tentative D call: TRBD1 (6 bases). Germline values: CDR1 KGHSH, CDR2 LQKENI. Trimming cost V 3 bases and J 2 bases, with 15 bases left between them. The CDR3 is 16 amino acids. The CDR3 loop is CASSPLQGSPTDTQYF. The CDR3, as DNA: TGTGCCAGCTCACCGCTACAGGGCTCCCCCACAGATACGCAGTATTTT.

The V call is TRBV28, the J call TRBJ2-2; possible D gene TRBD1, 6 bases. This CDR3 contains 16 residues. Germline CDR1 reads MDHEN; CDR2 reads SYDVKM. Trimming removed 5 bases at V and 7 bases at J, with 20 bases between. The CDR3: CASSPLFGGKGGELFF. The CDR3 DNA is TGTGCCAGCAGTCCCCTTTTTGGGGGCAAGGGCGGGGAGCTGTTTTTT.

CDR3 sequence reads: CASSSGSGGYTF. Here the CDR3 DNA reads TGTGCCAGCAGCTCCGGGTCAGGGGGCTACACCTTC. This chain joins TRBV5-6 and TRBJ1-2; maybe TRBD1 (5 bases). The germline V gene has CDR1 SGHDT and CDR2 YYEEEE. This CDR3 is 12 amino acids long. V was pared by 3 bases and J by 8 bases, with 11 bases between.

The chain uses TRBV27 and TRBJ2-7; D is ambiguous. Trimming left V 2 bases short and J 5 bases short, with 13 bases between. The CDR3 consists of 14 residues. Germline V gene lookup returns CDR1 MNHEY and CDR2 SMNVEV (reference sequence). As DNA, the CDR3 is TGTGCCAGCAGTTTACGGCTAGGTGCCCACGAGCAGTACTTC. Translating it yields CASSLRLGAHEQYF.

The genes are TRBV19 and TRBJ1-2; the match to TRBD1 covers 7 bases. Germline loops: CDR1 LNHDA, CDR2 SQIVND (reference sequence). The CDR3 extends over 13 amino acids. The ends lost 7 bases at V and 8 bases at J; junction bases unmatched: 10. The CDR3 nucleotides read TGTGCCAGTACGGGACAGCTTTTCGGAGGCTACACCTTC. Protein: CASTGQLFGGYTF.

The V call is TRBV30, the J call TRBJ1-2; TRBD1 matches 7 bases. The CDR3 is 13 residues long. Trimming cost V 3 bases and J 4 bases; bases outside gene matches: 5. Germline values: CDR1 GTSNPN, CDR2 SVGIG (reference sequence). CDR3 bases: TGTGCCTGGAGGATGACAGGGAGCTATGGCTACACCTTC. Translation: CAWRMTGSYGYTF.

The table lists this clone with a count of one. CDR3 in amino acids: CASSVGTAKNIQYF. The CDR3 region has the DNA TGTGCCAGCAGTGTGGGGACAGCCAAAAACATTCAGTACTTC. This chain connects TRBV6-1 to TRBJ2-4; D possibly matches TRBD1 or TRBD2 (5 bases each). CDR1 is MNHNS, CDR2 SASEGT, per germline. V lost 4 bases and J lost 0, with 7 bases in between. This CDR3 is 14 amino acids long.

The chain uses TRBV5-6 and TRBJ2-3, with D possibly TRBD2 on 7 matching bases. This CDR3 region has 13 residues. V shed 6 bases and J shed 3 bases, with 11 bases lying between them. The germline CDR1 and CDR2 sequences are SGHDT and YYEEEE. The CDR3 bases are TGTGCCAGCACCGGGGGGCTGACAGATACGCAGTATTTT. Translation: CASTGGLTDTQYF.

Regarding this clone: Other DNA sequences from this sample encode an identical CDR3 as well. This chain connects TRBV5-1 to TRBJ2-5; possible D gene TRBD2, 6 bases. The CDR3 has 13 residues. Germline V gene sequence: CDR1 SGHRS, CDR2 YFSETQ. V lost 8 bases and J lost 0, with 11 bases in between. CDR3 loop: CASSPGDQETQYF. The CDR3 DNA follows: TGCGCCAGTTCTCCGGGGGACCAAGAGACCCAGTACTTC.

J is TRBJ2-3 and V is TRBV11-3, with D uncertain. V was trimmed by 11 bases and J by 4 bases, leaving 22 bases between them. CDR1 is SGHNT, CDR2 YENEEA, per germline. The CDR3 extends over 15 amino acids. The CDR3 DNA follows: TGTGCCGTACGCGGTGGTCCACTAATGGCAGATACGCAGTATTTT. Its protein product is CAVRGGPLMADTQYF.

The count of this clone is one. The J gene is TRBJ2-7, the V gene TRBV7-2, with a tentative D call TRBD2 (6 bases). There are 11 residues in the CDR3. V dropped 4 bases and J dropped 9 bases, with 10 bases sitting between them. Germline CDR1 reads SGHTA; CDR2 reads FQGNSA. CDR3 DNA sequence: TGTGCCAGCAGCTCATACGGGGGGCAGTACTTC. As protein: CASSSYGGQYF.

Details on this clone: An end of the junction differs from the germline gene, which may be a read error. The J gene is TRBJ1-1, the V gene TRBV7-7; possibly TRBD1 for D (6 bases). Germline V gene lookup returns CDR1 SSHAT and CDR2 FNYEAQ (reference sequence). The CDR3 has 16 residues. CDR3 sequence (DNA): TGTGCTAGCAGCTTAGGATTAGGGGGTTGGGGCACTGAAGCTTTCTTT. This sequence encodes CASSLGLGGWGTEAFF.

The chain uses TRBV6-1 and TRBJ2-7; a weak D match, TRBD2 (6 bases). Germline CDR1 is MNHNS and CDR2 is SASEGT. V lost 1 base and J lost 4, with 14 bases in between. The CDR3 has 15 amino acids. CDR3 bases: TGTGCCAGCAGTGAAGGAAGGAGAGGAGGGTACGAGCAGTACTTC. It translates to CASSEGRRGGYEQYF.

The rearrangement links TRBV28 to TRBJ1-5, with D perhaps matching TRBD1 (5 bases). Germline-derived CDR1 and CDR2 are MDHEN and SYDVKM. V dropped 8 bases and J dropped 1 base, with 12 bases sitting between them. The CDR3 has 14 amino acids. The CDR3 is CASRPAGSNQPQHF. The CDR3 DNA reads as TGTGCCAGCCGACCGGCAGGGAGCAATCAGCCCCAGCATTTT.

The CDR3 sequence is CASKQETVNTGELFF. CDR3 in DNA: TGTGCCAGCAAACAGGAAACTGTTAACACCGGGGAGCTGTTTTTT. The gene calls are TRBV2 and TRBJ2-2; maybe TRBD1 (5 bases). This CDR3 contains 15 residues. The germline V gene has CDR1 SNHLY and CDR2 FYNNEI. V gave up 7 bases and J gave up 2 bases, with 14 bases separating them.

A single count supports this clone. The rearrangement joins TRBV2 to TRBJ1-4; D is uncertain. V lost 7 bases to trimming and J lost 4 bases, with 13 bases between them. The germline CDR1 and CDR2 sequences are SNHLY and FYNNEI. CDR3 length: 14 residues. CDR3 sequence (DNA): TGTGCCAGCACCCTGGACTCCTTTAATGAAAAACTGTTTTTT. Translated: CASTLDSFNEKLFF. Based on the CDR3 plus reference TRBV2 and TRBJ1-4, the full variable domain is EPEVTQTPSHQVTQMGQEVILRCVPISNHLYFYWYRQILGQKVEFLVSFYNNEISEKSEIFDDQFSVERPDGSNFTLKIRSTKLEDSAMYFCASTLDSFNEKLFFGSGTQLSVL.

The J gene is TRBJ1-1, the V gene TRBV28, with 9 bases aligning to TRBD1. Trimming removed 8 bases from V and 1 base from J; junction bases left unmatched: 8. Germline values: CDR1 MDHEN, CDR2 SYDVKM. This CDR3 region has 15 residues. CDR3 in amino acids: CASVPGTGRNTEAFF. The CDR3 coding sequence is TGTGCCAGCGTGCCGGGGACAGGGCGGAACACTGAAGCTTTCTTT.

Concerning this clone itself: The same CDR3 also results from other DNA sequences found in this sample. This chain connects TRBV19 to TRBJ1-2, with 9 bases lining up with TRBD1. Germline V gene data show CDR1 as LNHDA and CDR2 as SQIVND (reference sequence). CDR3 length: 15 residues. V lost 3 bases and J lost 2; bases outside the gene matches: 4. The CDR3 loop reads CASSIVGQGNYGYTF. The CDR3 DNA follows: TGTGCCAGTAGTATCGTGGGACAGGGAAACTATGGCTACACCTTC. Supplemented by reference TRBV19 and TRBJ1-2, the full variable domain reads DGGITQSPKYLFRKEGQNVTLSCEQNLNHDAMYWYRQDPGQGLRLIYYSQIVNDFQKGDIAEGYSVSREKKESFPLTVTSAQKNPTAFYLCASSIVGQGNYGYTFGSGTRLTVV.

The genes are TRBV7-2 and TRBJ2-1, with D perhaps matching TRBD2 (6 bases). Germline V gives CDR1 SGHTA, CDR2 FQGNSA. V shed 4 bases and J shed 7 bases, with 14 bases lying between them. CDR3 length equals 14 residues. The CDR3 protein is CASSSDGGENEQFF. Here the CDR3 DNA reads TGTGCCAGCAGCTCCGACGGGGGTGAAAATGAGCAGTTCTTC.

The genes are TRBV13 and TRBJ2-7; possibly TRBD1 or TRBD2 for D (6 bases each). Trimming took off 2 bases at V and 0 bases at J, with 11 bases between the two ends. This CDR3 has 15 amino acids. CDR1 is PRHDT, CDR2 FYEKMQ, per germline (reference sequence). The CDR3: CASSLSGGSSYEQYF. The CDR3 nucleotides are TGTGCCAGCAGCTTATCCGGGGGCTCCTCCTACGAGCAGTACTTC.

CDR3 in DNA: TGTGCCAGCAGTGAAGCGGCTAGCGGGGTCAATGAGCAGTTCTTC. Protein product: CASSEAASGVNEQFF. This chain joins TRBV2 and TRBJ2-1; TRBD2 agrees at 9 bases. Trimming at V came to 0 bases and at J to 6 bases, leaving 3 bases not matched to a gene. The CDR3 extends over 15 amino acids. Germline lookup yields CDR1 SNHLY and CDR2 FYNNEI.

This chain connects TRBV7-9 to TRBJ2-3; 7 nucleotides agree with TRBD2. V lost 5 bases, J lost 1 base, and 12 bases stayed unmatched. The CDR3 has 17 amino acids. Germline V gene sequence: CDR1 SEHNR, CDR2 FQNEAQ (reference sequence). This CDR3 reads CASSLTTGLTGTDTQYF. CDR3 coding DNA: TGTGCCAGCAGCCTTACGACGGGACTAACGGGCACAGATACGCAGTATTTT.

V is TRBV7-3 and J is TRBJ1-1; D not resolved. There are 13 residues in the CDR3. Germline V CDR1 and CDR2: SGHTA, FQGTGA. V shed 3 bases and J shed 5 bases, with 10 bases lying between them. CDR3 region: CASSFKDGTEAFF. The CDR3 DNA is TGTGCCAGCAGCTTTAAGGACGGGACTGAAGCTTTCTTT.

The J gene is TRBJ2-2, the V gene TRBV18; TRBD1 matches at 9 bases. With V trimmed by 6 bases and J by 5 bases, 10 bases remained unmatched. Germline assignment: CDR1 KGHSH and CDR2 LQKENI. The CDR3 is 16 residues long. For the CDR3, the DNA is TGTGCCAGCTCGATCACAGGGGGCTATCAGACCGGGGAGCTGTTTTTT. Encoded protein: CASSITGGYQTGELFF.

This clone has more than one count but fewer than ten. The chain combines TRBV18 with TRBJ1-5; 7 positions agree with TRBD1. The CDR3 totals 15 residues. V trimming: 4 bases; J trimming: 1 base; junction bases outside the gene matches: 4. Looked up from germline, CDR1 is KGHSH and CDR2 is LQKENI. For the CDR3, the DNA is TGTGCCAGCTCACGAGAGACAGGGAGCAATCAGCCCCAGCATTTT. Amino acid sequence: CASSRETGSNQPQHF.

The rearrangement links TRBV7-8 to TRBJ2-1, with TRBD2 matching 11 bases. CDR1 SGHVS and CDR2 FQNEAQ come from the germline V gene. This CDR3 is 16 amino acids long. V shed 1 base and J 4 bases; nucleotides not matched to a gene: 3. CDR3 sequence: CASSLGASGGYNEQFF. The CDR3 DNA reads as TGTGCCAGCAGCTTAGGTGCTAGCGGGGGGTACAATGAGCAGTTCTTC.